This T cell receptor beta chain was obtained from a study of regulatory T cells in long-lasting Graves disease. Relying on iRepertoire HTBI primers and Arm-PCR of CDR3 regions, the team built TCR beta libraries. MiXCR, run by TCRdb on the multiplex PCR reads, gives a single entry per CDR3 protein. The sample lists around 400,000 distinct CDR3 sequences, about 15% occurring once. Stated time point: newly diagnosed GD, antithyroid drugs for less than 3 months. The TCR library was prepared using RNA isolated from PBMCs. As to this clonotype: A read error is possible here, since a much larger clone lies one base away. Without the conserved terminal phenylalanine or tryptophan, this CDR3 likely stems from a read error.

These records were also assigned to another study, of T cells in Graves' hyperthyroidism and ophthalmopathy.

This clonotype was obtained from a woman aged 40 to 50 with Graves disease. The specimen was peripheral blood mononuclear cells (PBMCs), collected at new diagnosis, from a patient treated with antithyroid drugs.

CDR3: CASRFDSTYEQYS. The CDR3 bases are TGTGCCAGCAGATTTGACAGTACCTACGAGCAGTACTCC. V is TRBV7-2 and J is TRBJ2-7, with D possibly TRBD1 on 5 matching bases. Germline V lookup: CDR1 SGHTA, CDR2 FQGNSA. The CDR3 is 13 residues long. Between the trimmed V and J ends, which lost 6 bases and 2 bases, there was a span of 11 bases.